This TCR beta chain was identified during a study of breast tumors, draining lymph nodes, adjacent tissues. Ten or more counts support this clonotype. The antigen is not known. Axillary draining lymph nodes of breast cancer patients supplied the node samples. The study, taken as a whole, reports: Tumor T cell lymph node origin was a supported hypothesis, not proven.

Using its own MiXCR run on the multiplex PCR reads, TCRdb lists one record per CDR3 protein. Of approximately 100,000 distinct CDR3 sequences in the sample, more than 30% were seen once. V was clipped by 5 bases and J by 4 bases, with 14 bases between them. Germline CDR1 is SEHNR and CDR2 is FQNEAQ (reference sequence). The CDR3 is made up of 14 amino acids. This clonotype was sampled from a female donor with breast cancer. Some clones in this sample may be carry-over from other donors' samples. Material: axillary lymph node tissue. The V call is TRBV7-9, the J call TRBJ1-1; no reliable D call. DNA of the CDR3: TGTGCCAGCAGCCTGGCTTTAGGTAGCACTGAAGCTTTCTTT. Residues: CASSLALGSTEAFF. The full variable domain, completed using reference TRBV7-9 and TRBJ1-1, is DTGVSQNPRHKITKRGQNVTFRCDPISEHNRLYWYRQTLGQGPEFLTYFQNEAQLEKSRLLSDRFSAERPKGSFSTLEIQRTEQGDSAMYLCASSLALGSTEAFFGQGTRLTVV.